These 4 T cell receptor beta chains were all obtained from the same sample, sequenced in a study of blood T cells in healthy people across ages. PCR was performed a second time for roughly 6 to 12 cycles using a sample-barcoded 5' primer and a J-beta primer mix. In TCRdb, the 5' RACE reads were re-called with MiXCR into one record per CDR3 protein. The sample yields more than 800,000 distinct CDR3 sequences, about 30% seen once. The material sequenced was blood. Receptors were obtained from an elderly woman in good health.

V usage is TRBV9 and J usage is TRBJ1-4, with D unclear. Deletions cut 7 bases from V and 4 bases from J, with 11 bases between. This CDR3 region has 13 residues. Germline V CDR1 and CDR2: SGDLS, YYNGEE. The CDR3: CASRNGFNEKLFF. The CDR3 DNA follows: TGTGCCAGCCGAAACGGGTTTAATGAAAAACTGTTTTTT. Drawing the rest from reference TRBV9 and TRBJ1-4, the complete variable domain is DSGVTQTPKHLITATGQRVTLRCSPRSGDLSVYWYQQSLDQGLQFLIQYYNGEERAKGNILERFSAQQFPDLHSELNLSSLELGDSALYFCASRNGFNEKLFFGSGTQLSVL.

This clonotype has just a few counts. The CDR3 sequence is CASSHKIERRLHF. CDR3 in DNA: TGTGCCAGCAGCCATAAGATAGAGCGGAGACTCCACTTT. The chain has TRBV3-1 and TRBJ1-6; D not resolved. V was shortened by 3 bases and J by 16 bases, with 16 bases between the two germline ends. This CDR3 contains 13 residues. Germline-derived CDR1 and CDR2 are LGHDT and YNNKEL (reference sequence).

The V gene is TRBV6-2 or TRBV6-3, the J gene TRBJ1-5, with 8 bases lining up with TRBD1. The CDR3 length is 15 residues. With 6 bases clipped from V and 1 base from J, the junction kept 5 bases outside the gene matches. The V gene's germline CDR1 is MNHEY and CDR2 SVGEGT. The CDR3 nucleotides read TGTGCCAGCAGGACAGGGGCCGGCAGCAATCAGCCCCAGCATTTT. Protein: CASRTGAGSNQPQHF.

A few counts support this clonotype. A much bigger clone sits one base away, suggesting this may be a read error. The rearrangement links TRBV20-1 to TRBJ2-5, with 11 bases lining up with TRBD2. This CDR3 comprises 15 residues. V trimming: 6 bases; J trimming: 5 bases; junction bases outside the gene matches: 11. CDR1 is DFQATT, CDR2 SNEGSKA, per germline (reference sequence). CDR3 sequence: CSAPSGGPGGETQYF. CDR3 coding DNA: TGCAGTGCCCCTAGCGGGGGGCCCGGAGGGGAGACCCAGTACTTC.